The 29 T cell receptor beta chains below were found in one sample sequenced in a study of T cell responses to AZD1222 COVID-19 vaccine. The protocol was immunoSEQ multiplex PCR, while the TCRdb copy is restricted to in-frame clones and leaves out a portion. The sample has roughly 140,000 clones; around 88% are singletons. Sequencing was performed on peripheral blood, taken on day 0 of AZD1222 vaccination. These receptors were collected from an adult in good health.

This chain uses TRBV4-1 with TRBJ1-1, with D maybe TRBD1 (5 bases). CDR1 is MGHRA, CDR2 YSYEKL, per germline. Trimming removed 4 bases from V and 1 base from J, with 16 bases in between. CDR3 length: 16 amino acids. In DNA, the CDR3 is TGCGCCAGCAGCCCTTGGGACCTGGGGACGAACACTGAAGCTTTCTTT. It encodes CASSPWDLGTNTEAFF.

In nucleotides, the CDR3 is TGTGCCAGCAGTTTACGGACAGGGACCGAAGCTTTCTTT. Protein: CASSLRTGTEAFF. The chain employs TRBV28 and TRBJ1-1, with 8 bases lining up with TRBD1. Germline-derived CDR1 and CDR2 are MDHEN and SYDVKM. The V segment lost 2 bases and the J segment 8 bases; nucleotides outside the gene matches: 4. The CDR3 totals 13 residues.

The V and J genes are TRBV30 and TRBJ1-1; tentative D call: TRBD1 (5 bases). This CDR3 contains 12 residues. V dropped 4 bases and J dropped 5 bases, with 11 bases sitting between them. Looked up from germline, CDR1 is GTSNPN and CDR2 is SVGIG (reference sequence). This chain's CDR3 is CAWNRLGTEAFF. Written as DNA, the CDR3 is TGTGCCTGGAACAGGTTGGGGACTGAAGCTTTCTTT.

The V call is TRBV6-1, the J call TRBJ2-3, with TRBD1 matching 9 bases. The CDR3 has 18 amino acids. The trim removed 0 bases at V and 3 bases at J, leaving 10 bases unmatched. Germline values: CDR1 MNHNS, CDR2 SASEGT. The CDR3 here is CASSEAYGTGLYTDTQYF. Here the CDR3 DNA reads TGTGCCAGCAGTGAAGCGTACGGGACAGGGCTCTATACAGATACGCAGTATTTT.

The chain couples TRBV6-2 or TRBV6-3 to TRBJ2-3, with 7 bases that match TRBD2. V trimming: 2 bases; J trimming: 0 bases; junction bases outside the gene matches: 11. The CDR3 extends over 18 amino acids. CDR1 and CDR2 from the germline V gene are MNHEY and SVGEGT. CDR3 loop: CASSYELAAPTSTDTQYF. The CDR3 nucleotides are TGTGCCAGCAGTTACGAGCTAGCGGCCCCGACGAGCACAGATACGCAGTATTTT.

The chain links TRBV5-6 to TRBJ2-7, with 9 bases aligning to TRBD1. With 1 base clipped from V and 5 bases from J, the junction kept 1 base outside the gene matches. The CDR3 runs 13 residues. Germline V lookup: CDR1 SGHDT, CDR2 YYEEEE. CDR3 region: CASSLRTGDEQYF. The CDR3 DNA is TGTGCCAGCAGCTTGAGGACAGGGGACGAGCAGTACTTC. Drawing the rest from reference TRBV5-6 and TRBJ2-7, the complete variable domain is DAGVTQSPTHLIKTRGQQVTLRCSPKSGHDTVSWYQQALGQGPQFIFQYYEEEERQRGNFPDRFSGHQFPNYSSELNVNALLLGDSALYLCASSLRTGDEQYFGPGTRLTVT.

V usage is TRBV5-4 and J usage is TRBJ2-2; possible D gene TRBD1, 5 bases. The V gene lost 4 bases and the J gene lost 7 bases, with 11 bases spanning the gap. Germline CDR1 SGHNT, CDR2 YYREEE (reference sequence). There are 13 residues in the CDR3. The CDR3 sequence: CASSPGQLGELFF. In DNA form, the CDR3 reads TGTGCCAGCAGCCCCGGACAACTCGGGGAGCTGTTTTTT.

V usage is TRBV7-9 and J usage is TRBJ2-3, with D perhaps TRBD1 or TRBD2 (5 bases each). This CDR3 is built from 15 residues. V lost 5 bases and J lost 1, with 13 bases in between. Germline CDR1 is SEHNR and CDR2 is FQNEAQ (reference sequence). The CDR3 DNA sequence: TGTGCCAGCAGCGCTTTGGGACGGCGCACAGATACGCAGTATTTT. Translation: CASSALGRRTDTQYF.

The chain links TRBV12-3 or TRBV12-4 to TRBJ1-1, with 9 nucleotides matching TRBD1. CDR3 length: 13 residues. J gave up 4 bases and V 3 bases, and 0 bases lay outside the gene matches. As DNA, the CDR3 is TGTGCCAGCAGTTTGGACAGGGGCACTGAAGCTTTCTTT. This translates into CASSLDRGTEAFF.

The genes are TRBV5-8 and TRBJ1-2; 7 positions agree with TRBD1. The CDR3 has 15 amino acids. V was pared by 3 bases and J by 3 bases, with 8 bases of the junction left unmatched. Per the germline V gene, CDR1 is SGHTS and CDR2 is YDEGEE. For the CDR3, the DNA is TGTGCCAGCAGCTCCAGCAGGGGGAGGCACTATGGCTACACCTTC. Protein: CASSSSRGRHYGYTF. Using reference TRBV5-8 and TRBJ1-2 for the parts outside the CDR3, the full variable domain is EAGVTQSPTHLIKTRGQQATLRCSPISGHTSVYWYQQALGLGLQFLLWYDEGEERNRGNFPPRFSGRQFPNYSSELNVNALELEDSALYLCASSSSRGRHYGYTFGSGTRLTVV.

The genes are TRBV12-3 or TRBV12-4 and TRBJ2-1; weak D call: TRBD1 (7 bases). The CDR3 has 12 residues. Trimming took off 6 bases at V and 10 bases at J, with 13 bases between the two ends. This CDR3 is CASSSGGIEQFF. The CDR3 nucleotides read TGTGCCAGCAGCTCAGGGGGGATCGAGCAGTTCTTC.

The gene calls are TRBV21-1 and TRBJ1-6; the DNA was not compared with TRBD1, the D call given in the table. TRBV21-1 is designated a pseudogene. There are 16 residues in the CDR3. The CDR3 sequence: CASSKVGQGYNSPLHF. DNA for the CDR3: TGTGCCAGCAGCAAAGTAGGACAGGGGTATAATTCACCCCTCCACTTT.

The chain employs TRBV15 and TRBJ1-4; the D is unclear. V was trimmed by 1 base and J by 8 bases, leaving 2 bases between them. CDR3 size: 11 residues. Germline V CDR1 and CDR2: LNHNV, YYDKDF (reference sequence). CDR3 amino acids: CATSRAEKLFF. The CDR3 bases are TGTGCCACCAGCAGAGCGGAAAAACTGTTTTTT.

The rearrangement uses TRBV19 and TRBJ2-7; D ambiguous. The germline CDR1 and CDR2 sequences are LNHDA and SQIVND (reference sequence). The CDR3 is made up of 17 amino acids. V dropped 10 bases and J dropped 8 bases, with 33 bases sitting between them. The CDR3 loop reads CATLGDSTFLRGGKQYF. CDR3 DNA: TGTGCCACCTTGGGCGACTCAACCTTCCTACGAGGCGGCAAGCAGTACTTC.

The chain links TRBV6-6 to TRBJ1-1, with TRBD1 as a possible D gene (5 bases). Trimming took 5 bases from V and 2 from J, leaving 12 bases between them. Germline lookup yields CDR1 MNHNY and CDR2 SVGAGI (reference sequence). This CDR3 is built from 14 residues. The CDR3 DNA reads as TGTGCCAGCAGTCCGGCCCGGGACAACACTGAAGCTTTCTTT. Translating gives CASSPARDNTEAFF.

The chain is built from TRBV3-1 (or the pseudogene TRBV3-2) and TRBJ1-3, with D perhaps matching TRBD1 (6 bases). V shed 4 bases and J shed 4 bases, with 11 bases lying between them. Germline V lookup: CDR1 LGHDT, CDR2 YNNKEL (reference sequence). The CDR3 consists of 14 residues. CDR3 in amino acids: CASSPHQGGNTIYF. The CDR3 nucleotides read TGTGCCAGCAGCCCTCATCAGGGGGGAAACACCATATATTTT.

The V call is TRBV7-9, the J call TRBJ1-2; D perhaps matches TRBD1 (6 bases). V dropped 3 bases and J dropped 6 bases, with 11 bases sitting between them. Germline V gene data show CDR1 as SEHNR and CDR2 as FQNEAQ (reference sequence). The CDR3 is made up of 13 amino acids. The CDR3 DNA reads as TGTGCCAGCAGCTTCCGACAGGACGATGGCTACACCTTC. It encodes CASSFRQDDGYTF.

This clone has a handful of counts. The chain links TRBV2 to TRBJ1-3, with 9 bases matching TRBD1. Germline V gives CDR1 SNHLY, CDR2 FYNNEI. CDR3 size: 16 residues. The V gene end was trimmed by 4 bases and the J gene end by 2 bases; junction bases not matched to a gene: 6. The CDR3 is CASSGTGGGPGNTIYF. For the CDR3, the DNA is TGTGCCAGCAGTGGTACAGGGGGCGGACCTGGAAACACCATATATTTT.

The chain carries TRBV29-1 and TRBJ1-2, with 9 bases matching TRBD1. CDR1 and CDR2 from the germline V gene are SQVTM and ANQGSEA. The CDR3 is 12 residues long. Losses at the gene ends were 4 bases for V and 8 bases for J; bases not matched to a gene: 5. The CDR3 DNA follows: TGCAGCGTTGCCGGACAGGGGACCGGCTACACCTTC. Translating it yields CSVAGQGTGYTF. The full variable domain, rest sourced from reference TRBV29-1 and TRBJ1-2, is SAVISQKPSRDICQRGTSLTIQCQVDSQVTMMFWYRQQPGQSLTLIATANQGSEATYESGFVIDKFPISRPNLTFSTLTVSNMSPEDSSIYLCSVAGQGTGYTFGSGTRLTVV.

This chain links TRBV28 with TRBJ1-5; D call uncertain. This CDR3 is 13 amino acids long. The V end lost 2 bases, the J end lost 5 bases, and 7 bases lay between the germline ends. Germline assignment: CDR1 MDHEN and CDR2 SYDVKM. The DNA for the CDR3 is TGTGCCAGCAGTTTAACTCAGCATCAGCCCCAGCATTTT. As protein: CASSLTQHQPQHF.

The V gene is TRBV28, the J gene TRBJ1-2; D gene uncertain. V lost 4 bases and J 5 bases, leaving 8 bases between the germline ends. The CDR3 has 12 amino acids. Per germline, CDR1 MDHEN and CDR2 SYDVKM. CDR3 residues: CASSSTEYGYTF. In nucleotides, the CDR3 is TGTGCCAGCAGTTCGACGGAGTATGGCTACACCTTC.

The chain employs TRBV16 and TRBJ2-4, with 7 positions matching TRBD1. This CDR3 region has 12 residues. The J segment lost 7 bases and the V segment lost 4 bases, leaving 1 base of the junction unmatched. Germline V gene sequence: CDR1 KGHSY, CDR2 FQNENV. This CDR3 reads CASSPDRNIQYF. In DNA form, the CDR3 reads TGTGCCAGCAGCCCGGACAGGAACATTCAGTACTTC.

This chain connects TRBV18 to TRBJ1-1; 12 bases line up with TRBD1. This CDR3 is 16 amino acids long. Germline CDR1 KGHSH, CDR2 LQKENI. V dropped 3 bases and J dropped 8; count of bases not matched to a gene: 10. CDR3 bases: TGTGCCAGCTCACCTGTAAAGGGACAGGGGGCGAGCGAAGCTTTCTTT. Residues: CASSPVKGQGASEAFF.

The rearrangement joins TRBV7-9 to TRBJ1-1; D not resolved. The V end lost 5 bases, the J end lost 1 base, and 8 bases lay between the germline ends. CDR1 and CDR2 from the germline V gene are SEHNR and FQNEAQ (reference sequence). This CDR3 comprises 13 residues. For the CDR3, the DNA is TGTGCCAGCAGCAAGAACCAGAACACTGAAGCTTTCTTT. Residues: CASSKNQNTEAFF.

The chain uses TRBV5-1 and TRBJ2-1; D may be TRBD1 or TRBD2 (5 bases each). Between the trimmed V and J ends, which lost 4 bases and 6 bases, there was a span of 17 bases. Looked up from germline, CDR1 is SGHRS and CDR2 is YFSETQ. The CDR3 has 15 residues. The CDR3 region has the DNA TGCGCCAGCAGCCAAACCTTGGGACCGCGCAATGAGCAGTTCTTC. Translating it yields CASSQTLGPRNEQFF.

V usage is TRBV9 and J usage is TRBJ2-1; 7 bases match TRBD2. CDR1 and CDR2 from the germline V gene are SGDLS and YYNGEE. CDR3 length: 12 amino acids. Losses at the gene ends were 2 bases for V and 12 bases for J; bases not matched to a gene: 5. CDR3 region: CASSVQRGVQFF. CDR3 nucleotide sequence: TGTGCCAGCAGCGTGCAGCGGGGTGTGCAGTTCTTC.

The chain has TRBV29-1 and TRBJ2-7; TRBD2 matches at 11 bases. The CDR3 is made up of 12 amino acids. Trimming took 6 bases from V and 4 from J; bases not matched to a gene: 2. The germline CDR1 and CDR2 sequences are SQVTM and ANQGSEA. CDR3 nucleotide sequence: TGCAGCGTGGGGACTAGCGGATACGAGCAGTACTTC. Its protein is CSVGTSGYEQYF.

The genes are TRBV3-1 (or the pseudogene TRBV3-2) and TRBJ1-1; D ambiguous. The V gene's germline CDR1 is LGHDT and CDR2 YNNKEL (reference sequence). CDR3 length: 15 residues. The germline V and J ends were trimmed by 5 bases and 1 base, with 14 bases remaining between them. The CDR3 bases are TGTGCCAGCAGCTCCGGCCGGGTGGGGAACACTGAAGCTTTCTTT. It specifies CASSSGRVGNTEAFF.

The V call is TRBV21-1, the J call TRBJ2-1; TRBD1 is the table's D call, not checked against the DNA. TRBV21-1 is assigned pseudogene status. This CDR3 is 16 amino acids long. CDR3: CARSGQGPKTGDEQFF. The CDR3 nucleotides read TGTGCCAGATCGGGACAGGGGCCGAAAACCGGGGACGAGCAGTTCTTC.